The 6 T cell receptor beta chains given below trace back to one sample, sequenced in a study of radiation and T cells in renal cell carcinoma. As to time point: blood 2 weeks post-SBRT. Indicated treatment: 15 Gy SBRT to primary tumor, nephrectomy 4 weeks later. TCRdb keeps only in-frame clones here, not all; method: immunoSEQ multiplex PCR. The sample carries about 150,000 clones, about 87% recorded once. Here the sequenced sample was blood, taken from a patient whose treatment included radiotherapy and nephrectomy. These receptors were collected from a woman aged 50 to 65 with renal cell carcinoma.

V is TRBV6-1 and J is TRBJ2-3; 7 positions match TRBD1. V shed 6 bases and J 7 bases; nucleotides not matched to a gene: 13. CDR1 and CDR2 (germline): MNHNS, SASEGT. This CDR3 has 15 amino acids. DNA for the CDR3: TGTGCCAGCAGAGGGACAGTGGAACGCCCGAATACGCAGTATTTT. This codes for CASRGTVERPNTQYF.

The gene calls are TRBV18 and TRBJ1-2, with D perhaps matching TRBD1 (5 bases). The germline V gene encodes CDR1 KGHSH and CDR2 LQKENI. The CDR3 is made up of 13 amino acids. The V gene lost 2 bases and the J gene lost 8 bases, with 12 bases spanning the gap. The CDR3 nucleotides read TGTGCCAGCTCACCATTCAGGGACGAGGGCTACACCTTC. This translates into CASSPFRDEGYTF.

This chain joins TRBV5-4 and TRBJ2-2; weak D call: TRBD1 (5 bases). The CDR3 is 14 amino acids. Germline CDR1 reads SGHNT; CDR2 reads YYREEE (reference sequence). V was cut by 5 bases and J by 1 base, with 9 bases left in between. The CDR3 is CASRDQGNTGELFF. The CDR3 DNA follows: TGTGCCAGCAGGGACCAGGGGAACACCGGGGAGCTGTTTTTT.

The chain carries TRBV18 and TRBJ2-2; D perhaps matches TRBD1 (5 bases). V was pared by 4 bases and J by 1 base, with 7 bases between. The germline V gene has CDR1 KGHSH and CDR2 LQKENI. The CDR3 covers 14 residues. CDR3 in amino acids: CASSRQGNTGELFF. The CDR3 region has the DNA TGTGCCAGCTCACGTCAGGGGAACACCGGGGAGCTGTTTTTT.

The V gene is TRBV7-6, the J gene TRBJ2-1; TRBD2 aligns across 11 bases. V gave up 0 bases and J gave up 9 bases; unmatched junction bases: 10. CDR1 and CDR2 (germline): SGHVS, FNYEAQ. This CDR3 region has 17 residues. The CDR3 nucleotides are TGTGCCAGCAGCTTAGCCTTAGCGGGGGGGTCCGTTTCTGAGCAGTTCTTC. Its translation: CASSLALAGGSVSEQFF. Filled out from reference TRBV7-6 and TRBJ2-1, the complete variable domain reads GAGVSQSPRYKVTKRGQDVALRCDPISGHVSLYWYRQALGQGPEFLTYFNYEAQQDKSGLPNDRFSAERPEGSISTLTIQRTEQRDSAMYRCASSLALAGGSVSEQFFGPGTRLTVL.

The CDR3 DNA sequence: TGTGCCAGCAGCGGGGACAGGGTCGCAAATTCACCCCTCCACTTT. Residues: CASSGDRVANSPLHF. The chain couples TRBV5-6 to TRBJ1-6; 9 bases match TRBD1. J was trimmed by 7 bases and V by 4 bases; bases with no gene match: 6. This CDR3 contains 15 residues. The V gene's germline CDR1 is SGHDT and CDR2 YYEEEE.